The 13 T cell receptor beta chains in this list originate from one sample, sequenced in a study of response to subunit inactivated influenza vaccine. TCRdb analysed the RT-PCR reads with MiXCR anew, one entry per CDR3 protein. The sample contains under 950,000 distinct CDR3 sequences, about 20% of which appear only once. The material sequenced was PBMCs from blood, taken 5 days after vaccination. These receptors were collected from a man in his fifties who received an inactivated influenza vaccine.

In this sample, this clonotype turned up a few times. The rearrangement uses TRBV2 and TRBJ2-3, with 9 positions matching TRBD2. Germline V lookup: CDR1 SNHLY, CDR2 FYNNEI. This CDR3 has 17 residues. The ends lost 4 bases at V and 2 bases at J; junction bases unmatched: 10. CDR3 nucleotide sequence: TGTGCCAGCAGTGTCGATAGGCTAGCGGGGACCACAGATACGCAGTATTTT. Protein: CASSVDRLAGTTDTQYF.

The chain is built from TRBV6-5 and TRBJ2-5, with TRBD1 matching over 10 bases. Trimming removed 0 bases from V and 4 bases from J; junction bases left unmatched: 2. Germline CDR1 and CDR2: MNHEY and SVGAGI. CDR3 size: 15 residues. As DNA, the CDR3 is TGTGCCAGCAGTTACTCGGACAGGGGGGGAGAGACCCAGTACTTC. This codes for CASSYSDRGGETQYF.

The chain joins TRBV7-6 to TRBJ2-2, with TRBD2 matching 7 bases. From germline, CDR1 is SGHVS and CDR2 FNYEAQ. After removal of 2 bases from V and 5 bases from J, the junction contained 14 bases not matched to a gene. This CDR3 is built from 18 residues. The CDR3 is CASSLRRMGGSRTGELFF. Here the CDR3 DNA reads TGTGCCAGCAGCTTACGCCGGATGGGAGGGAGTAGGACCGGGGAGCTGTTTTTT.

This clonotype has ten or more counts. This sequence joins TRBV20-1 and TRBJ1-5; D is perhaps TRBD1 (5 bases). This CDR3 spans 15 amino acids. Deletions cut 6 bases from V and 2 bases from J, with 17 bases between. CDR1 and CDR2 from the germline V gene are DFQATT and SNEGSKA (reference sequence). CDR3 amino acids: CSATRGVRRNQPQHF. In nucleotides, the CDR3 is TGCAGTGCAACTCGGGGGGTTCGCCGCAATCAGCCCCAGCATTTT.

This clonotype was observed a few times. The rearrangement links TRBV20-1 to TRBJ2-6; possibly TRBD1 for D (5 bases). The germline gives CDR1 DFQATT, CDR2 SNEGSKA (reference sequence). Deletions cut 0 bases from V and 2 bases from J, with 11 bases between. The CDR3 runs 16 residues. CDR3 sequence: CSARDLGVAGANVLTF. Here the CDR3 DNA reads TGCAGTGCTAGAGATCTAGGGGTCGCTGGGGCCAACGTCCTGACTTTC.

This clonotype was recorded a few times. V usage is TRBV5-5 and J usage is TRBJ1-2; D is unresolved. The CDR3 is made up of 15 amino acids. Trimming took off 2 bases at V and 3 bases at J, with 14 bases between the two ends. CDR1 is SGHKS, CDR2 YYEKEE, per germline (reference sequence). CDR3 DNA: TGTGCCAGCAGCTTAGGGCAGTCAGAAGACTATGGCTACACCTTC. Its protein product is CASSLGQSEDYGYTF.

This clonotype was recorded a few times. J is TRBJ1-5 and V is TRBV12-3 or TRBV12-4; tentative D call: TRBD1 (6 bases). Trimming cost V 1 base and J 7 bases, with 14 bases left between them. This CDR3 has 15 residues. This CDR3 reads CASSLGGGGWQPQHF. In DNA, the CDR3 is TGTGCCAGCAGTTTAGGAGGGGGGGGGTGGCAGCCCCAGCATTTT.

In this sample, this clonotype turned up a few times. A read error may produce the germline difference seen at one junction end. J is TRBJ2-6 and V is TRBV20-1, with a tentative D call TRBD1 (6 bases). Germline V gene lookup returns CDR1 DFQATT and CDR2 SNEGSKA (reference sequence). This CDR3 region has 17 residues. CDR3 amino acids: CRARTGTQYSGANVLTF. In DNA form, the CDR3 reads TGCAGGGCTAGAACCGGGACACAGTACTCTGGGGCCAACGTCCTGACTTTC.

This clonotype was seen more than once but under ten times. This rearrangement joins TRBV7-2 to TRBJ1-5; D is ambiguous. CDR1 is SGHTA, CDR2 FQGNSA, per germline. V gave up 5 bases and J gave up 4 bases, with 9 bases separating them. The CDR3 is 13 residues long. The CDR3 sequence is CASSIGRNQPQHF. CDR3 DNA: TGTGCCAGCAGCATCGGACGAAATCAGCCCCAGCATTTT.

This clonotype was detected only a few times. The chain carries TRBV7-8 and TRBJ2-5; D possibly corresponds to TRBD2 (6 bases). This CDR3 comprises 15 residues. Looked up from germline, CDR1 is SGHVS and CDR2 is FQNEAQ. V was shortened by 5 bases and J by 7 bases, with 20 bases between the two germline ends. DNA for the CDR3: TGTGCCAGCAGCCCCCGGTCAGGTAACGGGGGGACCCAGTACTTC. This codes for CASSPRSGNGGTQYF.

The CDR3 spells CASSLRLATGRGNEQFF. Written as DNA, the CDR3 is TGTGCCAGCAGTCTGCGCCTTGCGACAGGGAGGGGCAATGAGCAGTTCTTC. The chain has TRBV28 and TRBJ2-1; D is tentatively TRBD1 or TRBD2 (7 bases each). The CDR3 sequence is 17 residues long. Trimming pared 5 bases from V and 6 bases from J, leaving 23 bases between. Germline values: CDR1 MDHEN, CDR2 SYDVKM.

V is TRBV7-9 and J is TRBJ2-1; TRBD2 matches at 8 bases. The CDR3 is 15 amino acids. Germline V CDR1 and CDR2: SEHNR, FQNEAQ (reference sequence). V shed 3 bases and J 3 bases; nucleotides not matched to a gene: 4. In DNA, the CDR3 is TGTGCCAGCAGCTTCGGGGGGGATTTCTACAATGAGCAGTTCTTC. Its translation: CASSFGGDFYNEQFF.

This clonotype showed up just a few times. This chain links TRBV5-1 with TRBJ2-1; D is unclear. CDR1 is SGHRS, CDR2 YFSETQ, per germline. This CDR3 has 12 residues. Deletions cut 0 bases from V and 8 bases from J, with 6 bases between. The CDR3 DNA reads as TGCGCCAGCAGCTTGGTGGGTCATGAGCAGTTCTTC. Encoded protein: CASSLVGHEQFF.